This T cell receptor beta chain was captured by sequencing in a study of blood T cells in healthy people across ages. Study outcomes and limitations: Total diversity from one million sequenced T cells was likely underestimated. Aged donors had fewer naive CD4+ cells and lower diversity than long-lived donors.

A J-beta primer mix and a sample-barcoded 5' primer were used in a second PCR of about 7 to 12 cycles. TCRdb called the 5' RACE reads again in MiXCR, with one record for every CDR3 protein. Among about 1.6 million distinct CDR3 sequences, around 35% were seen once, and the ten largest hold about 11%. This clonotype was picked up a small number of times. Its antigen is undetermined. The CDR3 is made up of 13 amino acids. V shed 5 bases and J shed 2 bases, with 8 bases lying between them. Germline lookup yields CDR1 SGHTA and CDR2 FQGTGA. Healthy individuals of Caucasian origin from Russia, aged roughly 6 to 90, served as donors.

Sequencing used blood. The chain combines TRBV7-3 with TRBJ2-3; D remains unclear. The receptor's source is a woman under 40 in good health. CDR3 protein: CASSPPYTDTQYF. CDR3 coding DNA: TGTGCCAGCAGCCCGCCCTACACAGATACGCAGTATTTT.